Following are 20 T cell receptor beta chains from one sample sequenced in a study of T cell responses to AZD1222 COVID-19 vaccine. Generated by immunoSEQ multiplex PCR, the TCRdb table keeps only in-frame clones and is missing some. The sample has approximately 100,000 clones; around nine tenths are singletons. The source was peripheral blood, collected on day 0 of AZD1222 vaccination. These receptors came from an adult in good health.

V and J are TRBV7-6 and TRBJ1-2; TRBD1 aligns across 11 bases. Per the germline V gene, CDR1 is SGHVS and CDR2 is FNYEAQ. The CDR3 covers 18 residues. V was clipped by 2 bases and J by 1 base; unmatched bases: 9. CDR3 DNA: TGTGCCAGCAGCTTATGGCCCCCGGGGACAGGGGGTAACTATGGCTACACCTTC. Translating it yields CASSLWPPGTGGNYGYTF.

The chain combines TRBV5-5 with TRBJ2-3; 14 bases match TRBD2. V shed 2 bases, J shed 5 bases, and the junction held 4 bases outside the gene matches. Germline V lookup: CDR1 SGHKS, CDR2 YYEKEE (reference sequence). The CDR3 covers 16 residues. CDR3 amino acids: CASSFGGTSGRDTQYF. The CDR3 DNA sequence: TGTGCCAGCAGCTTTGGGGGGACTAGCGGGAGAGATACGCAGTATTTT.

This chain joins TRBV2 and TRBJ2-7, with 13 bases fitting TRBD2. V lost 6 bases and J lost 3; bases outside the gene matches: 14. This CDR3 has 18 amino acids. Germline CDR1 reads SNHLY; CDR2 reads FYNNEI. In nucleotides, the CDR3 is TGTGCCAGCAGCCTCCGTGGGGCTGGACTAGCGGGAGACTACGAGCAGTACTTC. This codes for CASSLRGAGLAGDYEQYF. The full variable domain, its missing parts supplied by reference TRBV2 and TRBJ2-7, is EPEVTQTPSHQVTQMGQEVILRCVPISNHLYFYWYRQILGQKVEFLVSFYNNEISEKSEIFDDQFSVERPDGSNFTLKIRSTKLEDSAMYFCASSLRGAGLAGDYEQYFGPGTRLTVT.

This CDR3 reads CAISESGQGRGNSPLHF. Written as DNA, the CDR3 is TGTGCCATCAGTGAGTCCGGACAGGGGCGGGGTAATTCACCCCTCCACTTT. J is TRBJ1-6 and V is TRBV10-3; 9 bases map to TRBD1. This CDR3 region has 17 residues. V was clipped by 0 bases and J by 6 bases; unmatched bases: 6. CDR1 is ENHRY and CDR2 is SYGVKD in the germline V gene.

The chain combines TRBV5-8 with TRBJ2-3, with 12 bases that match TRBD1. The length of the CDR3 is 14 residues. V trimming: 3 bases; J trimming: 7 bases; junction bases outside the gene matches: 3. Germline V gene data show CDR1 as SGHTS and CDR2 as YDEGEE. DNA of the CDR3: TGTGCCAGCAGCTCCGGGACAGGGGGCCATACGCAGTATTTT. As protein: CASSSGTGGHTQYF.

The rearrangement links TRBV19 to TRBJ2-1; TRBD2 matches 13 bases. The CDR3 sequence is 15 residues long. CDR1 is LNHDA, CDR2 SQIVND, per germline (reference sequence). Losses at the gene ends were 7 bases for V and 8 bases for J; bases not matched to a gene: 8. The CDR3 bases are TGTGCCAGTACCCGACTAGCGGGAGGAGGGTATGAGCAGTTCTTC. This sequence encodes CASTRLAGGGYEQFF. The entire variable domain, with the rest obtained from reference TRBV19 and TRBJ2-1, is as follows: DGGITQSPKYLFRKEGQNVTLSCEQNLNHDAMYWYRQDPGQGLRLIYYSQIVNDFQKGDIAEGYSVSREKKESFPLTVTSAQKNPTAFYLCASTRLAGGGYEQFFGPGTRLTVL.

The chain joins TRBV7-2 to TRBJ2-5; unclear D gene. CDR1 is SGHTA and CDR2 is FQGNSA in the germline V gene. Deletions cut 1 base from V and 3 bases from J, with 6 bases between. CDR3 length: 13 residues. Here the CDR3 reads CASSLVSEETQYF. The CDR3 DNA sequence: TGTGCCAGCAGCTTAGTGTCGGAAGAGACCCAGTACTTC.

This clone was detected once. The identical CDR3 is also encoded by other nucleotide sequences in the sample. The chain couples TRBV5-1 to TRBJ1-6; 9 bases fit TRBD1. This CDR3 is 14 amino acids long. V shed 3 bases and J 7 bases; nucleotides not matched to a gene: 2. CDR1 and CDR2 from the germline V gene are SGHRS and YFSETQ. The CDR3 sequence: CASSSGQGNSPLHF. The CDR3 DNA reads TGCGCCAGCAGCTCCGGACAGGGGAATTCACCCCTCCACTTT.

DNA for the CDR3: TGTGCCAGTAGGGCTAGACAGGGGAAGGGGACTGAAGCTTTCTTT. Translating gives CASRARQGKGTEAFF. This chain joins TRBV19 and TRBJ1-1, with TRBD1 matching 8 bases. Germline V gives CDR1 LNHDA, CDR2 SQIVND (reference sequence). After removal of 6 bases from V and 5 bases from J, the junction contained 11 bases not matched to a gene. The CDR3 length is 15 residues.

This chain joins TRBV29-1 and TRBJ2-6, with TRBD1 matching 8 bases. CDR3 length: 16 amino acids. Germline lookup yields CDR1 SQVTM and CDR2 ANQGSEA. V gave up 5 bases and J gave up 2 bases; unmatched junction bases: 8. The DNA for the CDR3 is TGCAGCGTTTTAGACAGGGGAGTGACTGGGGCCAACGTCCTGACTTTC. It codes for CSVLDRGVTGANVLTF.

By share of the sample, this clone is medium-sized. This rearrangement joins TRBV7-9 to TRBJ1-6; D not certain. Germline values: CDR1 SEHNR, CDR2 FQNEAQ (reference sequence). The CDR3 contains 12 residues. Trimming took off 4 bases at V and 9 bases at J, with 7 bases between the two ends. The CDR3 DNA reads TGTGCCAGCAGCTCAGACCTTTCACCCCTCCACTTT. Protein sequence: CASSSDLSPLHF.

CDR3 sequence: CATSDYRQEGNYGYTF. The CDR3 DNA sequence: TGTGCCACCAGTGATTATAGACAGGAAGGAAACTATGGCTACACCTTC. This chain connects TRBV24-1 to TRBJ1-2; D possibly corresponds to TRBD1 (6 bases). This CDR3 spans 16 amino acids. CDR1 and CDR2 from the germline V gene are KGHDR and SFDVKD. V was pared by 2 bases and J by 2 bases, with 14 bases between.

V and J are TRBV28 and TRBJ1-5; no firm D call. The CDR3 is 16 residues long. The V and J ends lost 4 bases and 1 base respectively, with 14 bases between them. Looked up from germline, CDR1 is MDHEN and CDR2 is SYDVKM. The CDR3 here is CASSSLAPGSNQPQHF. The CDR3 DNA follows: TGTGCCAGCAGTTCCTTAGCCCCAGGAAGCAATCAGCCCCAGCATTTT.

The J gene is TRBJ2-2, the V gene TRBV9, with D perhaps TRBD1 (6 bases). The CDR3 loop spans 15 amino acids. CDR1 is SGDLS and CDR2 is YYNGEE in the germline V gene. The ends were cut back, 4 bases at V and 1 base at J, with 11 bases in the middle. The CDR3 is CASSPVQGNTGELFF. In nucleotides, the CDR3 is TGTGCCAGCAGCCCCGTACAGGGGAACACCGGGGAGCTGTTTTTT.

The gene calls are TRBV24-1 and TRBJ2-7; maybe TRBD2 (5 bases). Germline CDR1 reads KGHDR; CDR2 reads SFDVKD. The V end was cut by 8 bases, the J end by 3 bases, with 19 bases between. The CDR3 has 15 residues. CDR3 region: CATTPMAGTFYEQYF. The CDR3 bases are TGTGCCACCACTCCTATGGCGGGCACTTTCTACGAGCAGTACTTC.

V usage is TRBV6-4 and J usage is TRBJ1-2, with TRBD1 matching 8 bases. Germline assignment: CDR1 MRHNA and CDR2 SNTAGT. Trimming at V came to 7 bases and at J to 4 bases, leaving 8 bases not matched to a gene. The CDR3 totals 14 residues. The CDR3 sequence: CASILWTGTYGYTF. The CDR3 nucleotides are TGTGCCAGCATTCTTTGGACAGGGACCTATGGCTACACCTTC.

This clone was observed once. CDR3 bases: TGTGCCAGCAGCCACGCGTCTCTCTGGTTCTTC. It translates to CASSHASLWFF. J is TRBJ2-1 and V is TRBV3-1 (or the pseudogene TRBV3-2); D not resolved. Trimming shortened V by 3 bases and J by 15 bases, and 12 bases separated the two germline ends. Germline CDR1 LGHDT, CDR2 YNNKEL (reference sequence). The CDR3 length is 11 residues.

J is TRBJ1-2 and V is TRBV28; 9 bases line up with TRBD1. With 1 base clipped from V and 6 bases from J, the junction kept 6 bases outside the gene matches. The CDR3 is 15 amino acids. CDR1 and CDR2 (germline): MDHEN, SYDVKM. The CDR3 DNA reads TGTGCCAGCAGTTTATTAGGGGGGACAGGGAATGGCTACACCTTC. It is translated as CASSLLGGTGNGYTF.

Notes on this clone: One end of the junction is discordant with germline, which a read error may explain. The chain employs TRBV18 and TRBJ2-1; perhaps TRBD2 as D (6 bases). The CDR3 length is 16 residues. Germline V lookup: CDR1 KGHSH, CDR2 LQKENI. The CDR3 nucleotides read TGTGCTAGCTCACCATCCCACGGGAGACTTCACAATGAGCAGTTCTTC. Amino acids: CASSPSHGRLHNEQFF.

The rearrangement links TRBV7-2 to TRBJ2-1; 8 positions match TRBD2. V was pared by 4 bases and J by 0 bases, with 14 bases of the junction left unmatched. This CDR3 is built from 19 residues. CDR1 and CDR2 (germline): SGHTA, FQGNSA. This CDR3 reads CASSSYVLSGLGSYNEQFF. The CDR3 DNA is TGTGCCAGCAGCTCTTACGTGCTTTCGGGACTAGGCTCCTACAATGAGCAGTTCTTC. Variable domain in full (rest from reference TRBV7-2 and TRBJ2-1): GAGVSQSPSNKVTEKGKDVELRCDPISGHTALYWYRQSLGQGLEFLIYFQGNSAPDKSGLPSDRFSAERTGGSVSTLTIQRTQQEDSAVYLCASSSYVLSGLGSYNEQFFGPGTRLTVL.